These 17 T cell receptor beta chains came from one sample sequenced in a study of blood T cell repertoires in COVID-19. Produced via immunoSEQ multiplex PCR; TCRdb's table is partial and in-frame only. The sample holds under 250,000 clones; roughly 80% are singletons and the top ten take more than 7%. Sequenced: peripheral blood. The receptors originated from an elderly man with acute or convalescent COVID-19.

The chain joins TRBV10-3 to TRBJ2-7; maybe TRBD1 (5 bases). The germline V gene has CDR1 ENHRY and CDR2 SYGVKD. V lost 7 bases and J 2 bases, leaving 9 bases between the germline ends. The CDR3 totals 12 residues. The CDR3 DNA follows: TGTGCCATCATGGACACCACCTACGAGCAGTACTTC. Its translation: CAIMDTTYEQYF.

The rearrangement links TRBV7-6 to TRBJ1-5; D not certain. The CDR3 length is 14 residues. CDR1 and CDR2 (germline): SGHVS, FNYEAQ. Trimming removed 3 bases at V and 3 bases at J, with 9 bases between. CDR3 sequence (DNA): TGTGCCAGCAGCTTCGGGAGTAACAATCAGCCCCAGCATTTT. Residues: CASSFGSNNQPQHF.

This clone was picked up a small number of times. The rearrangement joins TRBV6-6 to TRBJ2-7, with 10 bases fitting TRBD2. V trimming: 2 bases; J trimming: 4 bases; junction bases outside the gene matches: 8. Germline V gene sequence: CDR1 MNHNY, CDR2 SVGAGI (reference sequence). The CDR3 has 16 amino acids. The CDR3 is CASSYAQRGGPYEQYF. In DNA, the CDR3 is TGTGCCAGCAGTTACGCCCAGCGGGGGGGCCCGTACGAGCAGTACTTC.

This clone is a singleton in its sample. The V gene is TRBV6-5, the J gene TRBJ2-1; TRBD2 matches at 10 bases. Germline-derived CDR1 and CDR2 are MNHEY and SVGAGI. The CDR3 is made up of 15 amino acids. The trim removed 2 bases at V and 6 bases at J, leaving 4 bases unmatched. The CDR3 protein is CASSYGAGGGNEQFF. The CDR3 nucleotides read TGTGCCAGCAGTTACGGAGCGGGAGGGGGCAATGAGCAGTTCTTC.

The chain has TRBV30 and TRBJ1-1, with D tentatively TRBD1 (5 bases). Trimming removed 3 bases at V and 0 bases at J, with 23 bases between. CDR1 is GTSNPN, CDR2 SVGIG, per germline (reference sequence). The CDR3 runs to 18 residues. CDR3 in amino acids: CAWRPRRGPGGLNTEAFF. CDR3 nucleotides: TGTGCCTGGAGGCCCAGGCGTGGTCCGGGGGGGTTGAACACTGAAGCTTTCTTT. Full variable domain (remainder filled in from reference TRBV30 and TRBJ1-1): SQTIHQWPATLVQPVGSPLSLECTVEGTSNPNLYWYRQAAGRGLQLLFYSVGIGQISSEVPQNLSASRPQDRQFILSSKKLLLSDSGFYLCAWRPRRGPGGLNTEAFFGQGTRLTVV.

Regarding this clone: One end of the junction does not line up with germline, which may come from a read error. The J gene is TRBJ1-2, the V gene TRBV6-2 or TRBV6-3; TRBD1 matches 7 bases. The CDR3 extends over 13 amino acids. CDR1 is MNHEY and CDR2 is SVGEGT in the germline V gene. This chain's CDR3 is CASSPDRRRAIAF. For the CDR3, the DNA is TGTGCCAGCAGTCCGGACAGGAGGCGTGCCATAGCCTTC.

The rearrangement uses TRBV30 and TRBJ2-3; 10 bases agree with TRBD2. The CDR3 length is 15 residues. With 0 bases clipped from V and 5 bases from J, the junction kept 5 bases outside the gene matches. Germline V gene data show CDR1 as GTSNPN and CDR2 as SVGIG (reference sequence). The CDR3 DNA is TGTGCCTGGAGTGTTCTAGCGGGGGCGGGAGATACGCAGTATTTT. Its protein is CAWSVLAGAGDTQYF.

The CDR3 sequence: CATSWKGGSGYTF. The CDR3 nucleotides read TGTGCCACCAGTTGGAAGGGAGGCAGTGGCTACACCTTC. The genes are TRBV24-1 and TRBJ1-2, with D hard to call. Trimming removed 6 bases at V and 7 bases at J, with 14 bases between. The CDR3 runs 13 residues. Germline loops: CDR1 KGHDR, CDR2 SFDVKD.

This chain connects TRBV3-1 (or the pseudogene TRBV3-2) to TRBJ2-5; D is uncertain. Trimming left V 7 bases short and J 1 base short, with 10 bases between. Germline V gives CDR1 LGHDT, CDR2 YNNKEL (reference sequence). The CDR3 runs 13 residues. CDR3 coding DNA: TGTGCCAGCACTCGACTGGGCCAAGAGACCCAGTACTTC. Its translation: CASTRLGQETQYF.

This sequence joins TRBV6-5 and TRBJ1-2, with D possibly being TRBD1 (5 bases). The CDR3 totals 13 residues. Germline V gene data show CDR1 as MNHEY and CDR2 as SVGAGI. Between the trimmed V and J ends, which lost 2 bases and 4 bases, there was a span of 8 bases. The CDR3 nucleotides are TGTGCCAGCAGTTACGGGGCCTCCTATGGCTACACCTTC. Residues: CASSYGASYGYTF.

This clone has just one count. CDR3 region: CASISGGLGTDTQYF. The CDR3 DNA reads TGTGCCAGCATCAGCGGGGGCCTCGGTACAGATACGCAGTATTTT. J is TRBJ2-3 and V is TRBV6-5; 8 bases match TRBD2. V lost 7 bases to trimming and J lost 3 bases; unmatched junction nucleotides: 9. This CDR3 comprises 15 residues. The germline gives CDR1 MNHEY, CDR2 SVGAGI.

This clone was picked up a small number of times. CDR3 bases: TGTGCCAGCAGCCCAGAGGGACAGGGTTGGGAAAAACTGTTTTTT. Protein: CASSPEGQGWEKLFF. This chain uses TRBV7-9 with TRBJ1-4; 9 bases line up with TRBD1. Losses at the gene ends were 5 bases for V and 8 bases for J; bases not matched to a gene: 9. CDR3 length equals 15 residues. Germline V gene sequence: CDR1 SEHNR, CDR2 FQNEAQ (reference sequence).

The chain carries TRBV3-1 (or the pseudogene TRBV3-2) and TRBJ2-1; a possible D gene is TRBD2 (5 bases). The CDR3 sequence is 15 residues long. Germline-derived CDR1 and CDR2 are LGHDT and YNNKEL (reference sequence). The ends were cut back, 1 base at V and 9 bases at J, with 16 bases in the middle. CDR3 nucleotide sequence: TGTGCCAGCAGCCAAGTTAAGCTCGGGGTATCTGAGCAGTTCTTC. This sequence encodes CASSQVKLGVSEQFF.

The CDR3 here is CASSMRTSGENSYEQYF. The CDR3 bases are TGTGCCAGTAGTATGCGAACTAGCGGGGAGAATTCCTACGAGCAGTACTTC. The rearrangement joins TRBV19 to TRBJ2-7, with TRBD2 identical over 10 bases. The CDR3 totals 17 residues. The V segment lost 3 bases and the J segment 1 base; nucleotides outside the gene matches: 9. CDR1 and CDR2 from the germline V gene are LNHDA and SQIVND (reference sequence).

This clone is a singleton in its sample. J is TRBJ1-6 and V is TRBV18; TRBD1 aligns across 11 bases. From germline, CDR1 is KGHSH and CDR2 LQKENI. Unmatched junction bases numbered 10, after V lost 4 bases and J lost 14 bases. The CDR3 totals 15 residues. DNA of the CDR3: TGTGCCAGCTCACTGGGACAGGGGGTCGGTGGTACCCTCCACTTT. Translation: CASSLGQGVGGTLHF.

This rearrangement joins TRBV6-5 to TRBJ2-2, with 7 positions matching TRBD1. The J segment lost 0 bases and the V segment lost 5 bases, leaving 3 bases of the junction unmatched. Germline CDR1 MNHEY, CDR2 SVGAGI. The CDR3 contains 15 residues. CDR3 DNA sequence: TGTGCCAGCAGTACGGGGACAGCGAACACCGGGGAGCTGTTTTTT. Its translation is CASSTGTANTGELFF.

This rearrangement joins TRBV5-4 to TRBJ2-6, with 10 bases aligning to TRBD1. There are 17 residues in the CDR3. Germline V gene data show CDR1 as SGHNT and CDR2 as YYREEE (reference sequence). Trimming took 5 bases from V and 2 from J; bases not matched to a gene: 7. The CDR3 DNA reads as TGTGCCAGCAGGGGTGGGACAGGGGTCCCTGGGGCCAACGTCCTGACTTTC. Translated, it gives CASRGGTGVPGANVLTF.